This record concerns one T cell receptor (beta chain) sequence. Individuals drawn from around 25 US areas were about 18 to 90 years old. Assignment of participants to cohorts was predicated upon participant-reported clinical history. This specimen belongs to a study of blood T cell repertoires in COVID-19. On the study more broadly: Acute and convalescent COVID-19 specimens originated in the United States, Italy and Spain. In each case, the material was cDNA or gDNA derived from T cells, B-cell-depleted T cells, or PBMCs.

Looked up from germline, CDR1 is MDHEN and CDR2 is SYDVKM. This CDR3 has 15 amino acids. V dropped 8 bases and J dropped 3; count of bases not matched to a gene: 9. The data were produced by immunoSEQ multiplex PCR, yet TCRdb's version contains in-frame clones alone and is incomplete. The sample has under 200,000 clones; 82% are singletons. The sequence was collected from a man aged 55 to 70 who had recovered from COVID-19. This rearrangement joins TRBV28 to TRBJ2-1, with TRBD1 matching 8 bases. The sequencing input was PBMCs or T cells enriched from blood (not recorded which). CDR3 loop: CASGKDRGYYNEQFF. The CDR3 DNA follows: TGTGCCAGCGGAAAAGACAGGGGTTACTACAATGAGCAGTTCTTC. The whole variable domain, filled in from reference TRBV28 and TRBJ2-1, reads DVKVTQSSRYLVKRTGEKVFLECVQDMDHENMFWYRQDPGLGLRLIYFSYDVKMKEKGDIPEGYSVSREKKERFSLILESASTNQTSMYLCASGKDRGYYNEQFFGPGTRLTVL.